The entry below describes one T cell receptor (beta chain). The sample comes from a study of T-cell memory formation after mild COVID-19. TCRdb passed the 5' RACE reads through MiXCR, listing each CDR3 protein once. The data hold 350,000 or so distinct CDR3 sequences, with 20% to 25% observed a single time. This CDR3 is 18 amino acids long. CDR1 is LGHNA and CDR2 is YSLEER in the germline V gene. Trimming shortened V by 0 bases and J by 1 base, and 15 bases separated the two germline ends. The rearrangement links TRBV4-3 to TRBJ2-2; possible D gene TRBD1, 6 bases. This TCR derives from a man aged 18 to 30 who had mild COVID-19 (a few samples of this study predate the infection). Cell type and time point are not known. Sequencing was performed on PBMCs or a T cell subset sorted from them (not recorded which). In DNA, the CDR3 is TGCGCCAGCAGCCAAGAGGGACACCGCACCTTGAACACCGGGGAGCTGTTTTTT. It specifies CASSQEGHRTLNTGELFF.